The subject of this entry is one TCR beta chain. Its specificity is not known. The entry originates in a study of blood T cells in healthy people across ages. For the study at large: When template switching was applied, about one barcoded beta molecule was captured per two T cells. Study observations and caveats: Strong correlation linked observed beta diversity and percent naive T cells.

The CDR3 is 13 amino acids. J was trimmed by 12 bases and V by 4 bases; bases with no gene match: 9. Germline CDR1 reads SEHNR; CDR2 reads FQNEAQ (reference sequence). A second PCR, run for about 6 to 11 cycles, used a sample-barcoded 5' primer plus a J-beta primer mix. Sequencing yielded, for each sample, at least 3 million paired-end reads carrying CDR3. Via MiXCR, TCRdb re-called the 5' RACE reads, giving one row per CDR3 protein. The profile shows approximately 900,000 distinct CDR3 sequences, about 48% of them singletons. The source is a man aged 30 to 45 in good health. The J gene is TRBJ2-7, the V gene TRBV7-9; 10 bases line up with TRBD1. Material for sequencing was blood. The CDR3 DNA reads as TGTGCCAGCAGCTCCCGGGACAGGGGTATCCGGTACTTC. Translating it yields CASSSRDRGIRYF.